This entry lists 9 T cell receptor beta chains sequenced from one sample in a study of blood T cell repertoires in COVID-19 (dated by TCRdb to about 2020). The library was obtained by the immunoSEQ multiplex PCR assay. The table was pulled from immuneACCESS by TCRdb, which kept in-frame rearrangements only. Such tables lose some clones; where checked, under half of the loss comes from unresolved V genes, and the rest has no known cause. This sample gives 120,000 or so clones in total; around 87% of them show up just once. The ten largest clones capture 25% to 30% of the sample. Sequenced input: peripheral blood. The receptor set was obtained from a man in his 70s with active or convalescent COVID-19.

The chain uses TRBV6-5 and TRBJ2-1; D perhaps matches TRBD1 (6 bases). Trimming left V 7 bases short and J 6 bases short, with 10 bases between. Germline CDR1 and CDR2: MNHEY and SVGAGI. The CDR3 extends over 12 amino acids. The CDR3 here is CASKDRSNEQFF. The DNA of the CDR3 is TGTGCCAGCAAGGACAGAAGCAATGAGCAGTTCTTC.

The DNA of the CDR3 is TGTGCCACCAGTGAAAGTGGCGGGAGGGCTTTCACAGATACGCAGTATTTT. It encodes CATSESGGRAFTDTQYF. The chain employs TRBV24-1 and TRBJ2-3; 9 bases map to TRBD2. With V trimmed by 4 bases and J by 2 bases, 9 bases remained unmatched. This CDR3 spans 17 amino acids. Germline V CDR1 and CDR2: KGHDR, SFDVKD.

V and J are TRBV13 and TRBJ2-7, with 7 bases that match TRBD2. Germline V gene data show CDR1 as PRHDT and CDR2 as FYEKMQ (reference sequence). With 1 base clipped from V and 6 bases from J, the junction kept 12 bases outside the gene matches. The CDR3 covers 16 residues. The CDR3 here is CASSLEAGEGWGEQYF. The CDR3 DNA sequence: TGTGCCAGCAGCTTAGAGGCGGGAGAAGGGTGGGGCGAGCAGTACTTC.

V is TRBV9 and J is TRBJ2-1, with 7 bases matching TRBD2. The CDR3 is 15 residues long. Per the germline V gene, CDR1 is SGDLS and CDR2 is YYNGEE. J was trimmed by 7 bases and V by 0 bases; bases with no gene match: 7. The CDR3: CASSVGGGPGNEQFF. The CDR3 DNA sequence: TGTGCCAGCAGCGTAGGGGGAGGGCCGGGGAATGAGCAGTTCTTC.

The chain is built from TRBV7-9 and TRBJ2-5; 7 bases are a match to TRBD1. The V gene's germline CDR1 is SEHNR and CDR2 FQNEAQ (reference sequence). There are 17 residues in the CDR3. The V and J ends lost 2 bases and 5 bases, in that order; junction bases with no gene match: 14. The CDR3: CASSLRTGDRPSETQYF. The CDR3 DNA reads as TGTGCCAGCAGCTTAAGGACAGGTGATCGGCCGTCCGAGACCCAGTACTTC.

The chain is built from TRBV29-1 and TRBJ2-7; TRBD1 aligns across 7 bases. V lost 4 bases, J lost 2 bases, and 8 bases stayed unmatched. The CDR3 runs 14 residues. CDR1 is SQVTM, CDR2 ANQGSEA, per germline. In DNA form, the CDR3 reads TGCAGCGTTGCCCAATGGGACAGTGCCTACGAGCAGTACTTC. Its protein product is CSVAQWDSAYEQYF.

The rearrangement links TRBV18 to TRBJ2-7; 8 bases line up with TRBD2. Germline V CDR1 and CDR2: KGHSH, LQKENI. The CDR3 is 16 residues long. V dropped 3 bases and J dropped 9; count of bases not matched to a gene: 16. The CDR3 loop reads CASSPSLLAGPPSQYF. CDR3 coding DNA: TGTGCCAGCTCACCTTCCCTTCTAGCGGGCCCCCCCTCGCAGTACTTC.

The chain has TRBV3-1 (or the pseudogene TRBV3-2) and TRBJ1-6; 7 positions match TRBD1. The V and J ends lost 3 bases and 4 bases, in that order; junction bases with no gene match: 3. CDR1 is LGHDT, CDR2 YNNKEL, per germline (reference sequence). This CDR3 is built from 15 residues. CDR3 protein: CASSQATGYNSPLHF. The CDR3 nucleotides are TGTGCCAGCAGCCAGGCGACAGGGTATAATTCACCCCTCCACTTT.

This chain connects TRBV5-1 to TRBJ2-1, with D possibly matching TRBD2 (5 bases). This CDR3 is 15 amino acids long. With 2 bases removed from V and 4 bases from J, the gap between germline ends came to 13 bases. Germline CDR1 SGHRS, CDR2 YFSETQ. Here the CDR3 reads CASSFSSTVYNEQFF. DNA of the CDR3: TGCGCCAGCAGCTTCTCTAGCACAGTTTACAATGAGCAGTTCTTC.